One and the same sample provided the 14 T cell receptor beta chains below, sequenced in a study of lymphopenia after photon versus proton radiotherapy. Some clones are missing from TCRdb's copy, which holds only in-frame ones; the method was immunoSEQ multiplex PCR. The table has around 24,000 clones, about 85% seen once. Source: peripheral blood, taken from a patient treated with photon-based radiotherapy. These receptors were obtained from a man aged 25 to 40 with gastric cancer.

Worth noting for this clone: An end of the junction does not agree with germline; a read error may underlie this. J is TRBJ1-2 and V is TRBV5-5; D ambiguous. The CDR3 extends over 13 amino acids. Germline values: CDR1 SGHKS, CDR2 YYEKEE (reference sequence). The CDR3 nucleotides are TGTGCCAGCAGTTTGGACCGAGCCTATGGCTACACCTTC. It encodes CASSLDRAYGYTF.

The CDR3 sequence is CASSYFSGGVYNEQFF. The CDR3 DNA reads TGTGCCAGCAGTTACTTTAGCGGGGGGGTCTACAATGAGCAGTTCTTC. The chain recombines TRBV6-5 with TRBJ2-1; 11 nucleotides line up with TRBD2. J lost 3 bases, V lost 1 base, and 2 bases had no gene match. The CDR3 contains 16 residues. Germline assignment: CDR1 MNHEY and CDR2 SVGAGI.

The chain combines TRBV19 with TRBJ2-6, with unresolved D. The CDR3 loop spans 15 amino acids. The germline gives CDR1 LNHDA, CDR2 SQIVND (reference sequence). The V end lost 6 bases, the J end lost 3 bases, and 12 bases lay between the germline ends. CDR3 nucleotides: TGTGCCAGTAGCCCATTAGGAGATGGGGCCAACGTCCTGACTTTC. Translating it yields CASSPLGDGANVLTF.

This chain links TRBV11-3 with TRBJ1-1; 10 bases map to TRBD1. The CDR3 loop spans 14 amino acids. From germline, CDR1 is SGHNT and CDR2 YENEEA. V lost 3 bases, J lost 7 bases, and 5 bases stayed unmatched. CDR3 nucleotide sequence: TGTGCCAGCAGCTTGGGGACAGGGGAGGATGAAGCTTTCTTT. It specifies CASSLGTGEDEAFF.

This sequence joins TRBV29-1 and TRBJ1-1, with D uncertain. V lost 7 bases to trimming and J lost 0 bases, with 9 bases between them. Per the germline V gene, CDR1 is SQVTM and CDR2 is ANQGSEA. This CDR3 comprises 12 residues. The CDR3: CSAVTVNTEAFF. The CDR3 nucleotides read TGCAGCGCTGTTACAGTGAACACTGAAGCTTTCTTT.

The V gene is TRBV4-2, the J gene TRBJ1-1, with a tentative D call TRBD1 (6 bases). Looked up from germline, CDR1 is LGHNA and CDR2 is YNFKEQ. The CDR3 sequence is 13 residues long. V was cut by 2 bases and J by 10 bases, with 14 bases left in between. The CDR3 DNA reads as TGTGCCAGCAGCCAAACAGGAGGGGGGGGAGCTTTCTTT. Translation: CASSQTGGGGAFF.

This chain uses TRBV19 with TRBJ2-1; 11 positions match TRBD2. The germline V gene encodes CDR1 LNHDA and CDR2 SQIVND (reference sequence). V gave up 7 bases and J gave up 4 bases; unmatched junction bases: 12. The CDR3 covers 17 residues. The CDR3 region is CASKEVAGGPGYNEQFF. CDR3 nucleotide sequence: TGTGCCAGTAAGGAGGTAGCGGGAGGGCCGGGATACAATGAGCAGTTCTTC.

This chain connects TRBV10-3 to TRBJ2-5; TRBD2 matches at 11 bases. This CDR3 comprises 13 residues. Germline loops: CDR1 ENHRY, CDR2 SYGVKD. With 6 bases clipped from V and 4 bases from J, the junction kept 1 base outside the gene matches. The CDR3 protein is CAIRGLAGETQYF. CDR3 nucleotides: TGTGCCATCAGAGGACTAGCGGGAGAGACCCAGTACTTC.

The chain has TRBV7-9 and TRBJ2-1; D might be TRBD2 (6 bases). V dropped 5 bases and J dropped 4 bases, with 12 bases sitting between them. This CDR3 has 14 residues. Per the germline V gene, CDR1 is SEHNR and CDR2 is FQNEAQ (reference sequence). CDR3 DNA sequence: TGTGCCAGCAGCCAAAGTGGGGGGTACAATGAGCAGTTCTTC. Its protein is CASSQSGGYNEQFF.

The chain employs TRBV7-2 and TRBJ1-1; D unclear. The ends were cut back, 1 base at V and 9 bases at J, with 9 bases in the middle. The germline CDR1 and CDR2 sequences are SGHTA and FQGNSA. CDR3 size: 12 residues. Here the CDR3 reads CASSLVNSQAFF. The CDR3 coding sequence is TGTGCCAGCAGCTTAGTTAACTCCCAAGCTTTCTTT.

J is TRBJ2-7 and V is TRBV15; 10 bases are a match to TRBD1. CDR3 length equals 15 residues. Germline loops: CDR1 LNHNV, CDR2 YYDKDF (reference sequence). J lost 9 bases, V lost 0 bases, and 8 bases had no gene match. CDR3 residues: CATSRDWTGGALQYF. The CDR3 DNA is TGTGCCACCAGCAGAGATTGGACAGGGGGTGCATTGCAGTACTTC.

CDR3 in DNA: TGTGCCAGCAGCATTTACAGCAACTCTGGAAACACCATATATTTT. Translated: CASSIYSNSGNTIYF. The chain is built from TRBV2 and TRBJ1-3, with D unresolved. V lost 6 bases, J lost 0 bases, and 12 bases lay in between. In germline, CDR1 is SNHLY, CDR2 FYNNEI. This CDR3 has 15 residues.

The chain couples TRBV9 to TRBJ2-2; no clear D. The V end lost 0 bases, the J end lost 4 bases, and 4 bases lay between the germline ends. CDR1 is SGDLS, CDR2 YYNGEE, per germline. This CDR3 has 13 residues. CDR3 protein: CASSVDTTGELFF. CDR3 coding DNA: TGTGCCAGCAGCGTAGACACCACCGGGGAGCTGTTTTTT.

V gene TRBV29-1 combines with J gene TRBJ1-1, with D unclear. In germline, CDR1 is SQVTM, CDR2 ANQGSEA. This CDR3 spans 13 amino acids. V lost 0 bases and J 1 base, leaving 6 bases between the germline ends. CDR3 DNA sequence: TGCAGCGTTGAAGATGGGCAGAACACTGAAGCTTTCTTT. Its protein is CSVEDGQNTEAFF.